Shown below are 27 T cell receptor beta chains from a single sample sequenced in a study of immune cell composition in non-small cell lung cancer. Assay used: immunoSEQ multiplex PCR; TCRdb lists only in-frame clones, some missing. In the table there are about 6,000 clones, nearly 90% of which are singletons. The normal lung sample lay at least 3 cm, and maximally far, from the tumour. What was sequenced was non-adjacent lung tissue. Every receptor here comes from a human donor with non-small cell lung cancer.

The chain links TRBV7-4 to TRBJ2-7, with unresolved D. This CDR3 has 15 amino acids. Germline V gene sequence: CDR1 SGHVT, CDR2 SQSDAQ. Trimming stripped 0 bases from V and 0 bases from J, with 9 bases between. CDR3 sequence: CASSLAGGSSYEQYF. CDR3 coding DNA: TGTGCCAGCAGCTTAGCTGGCGGTAGCTCCTACGAGCAGTACTTC.

This rearrangement joins TRBV5-1 to TRBJ2-1; 13 nucleotides line up with TRBD2. The CDR3 spans 18 residues. Per germline, CDR1 SGHRS and CDR2 YFSETQ. Trimming cost V 2 bases and J 4 bases; bases outside gene matches: 9. CDR3 bases: TGCGCCAGCAGCTTTCGTTTCGGACTAGCGGGAGTTTACAATGAGCAGTTCTTC. It specifies CASSFRFGLAGVYNEQFF.

This rearrangement joins TRBV9 to TRBJ2-5, with D tentatively TRBD2 (5 bases). The CDR3 is 12 amino acids. The germline CDR1 and CDR2 sequences are SGDLS and YYNGEE. Deletions cut 0 bases from V and 5 bases from J, with 5 bases between. The CDR3, as DNA: TGTGCCAGCAGCGTAGGCGGGGAGACCCAGTACTTC. Residues: CASSVGGETQYF.

In this sample, this clone is large (0.1 to 1%). The chain employs TRBV11-2 and TRBJ2-2, with no clear D. V was trimmed by 2 bases and J by 3 bases, leaving 7 bases between them. Germline CDR1 and CDR2: SGHAT and FQNNGV. The length of the CDR3 is 14 residues. The CDR3 DNA sequence: TGTGCCAGCAGCTTAAGAGCATACACCGGGGAGCTGTTTTTT. It codes for CASSLRAYTGELFF.

This clone was observed a few times. V is TRBV28 and J is TRBJ2-7, with D possibly being TRBD1 (5 bases). The ends were cut back, 4 bases at V and 0 bases at J, with 19 bases in the middle. CDR1 is MDHEN and CDR2 is SYDVKM in the germline V gene. This CDR3 spans 17 amino acids. This CDR3 is CASSSSLIRRDSYEQYF. CDR3 in DNA: TGTGCCAGCAGTTCCTCATTGATCCGCAGGGACTCCTACGAGCAGTACTTC. Based on the CDR3 plus reference TRBV28 and TRBJ2-7, the full variable domain is DVKVTQSSRYLVKRTGEKVFLECVQDMDHENMFWYRQDPGLGLRLIYFSYDVKMKEKGDIPEGYSVSREKKERFSLILESASTNQTSMYLCASSSSLIRRDSYEQYFGPGTRLTVT.

The chain combines TRBV4-3 with TRBJ2-1; 13 nucleotides line up with TRBD2. The junction had 4 bases not matched to a gene; V was cut back by 2 bases and J by 6 bases. The CDR3 contains 16 residues. From germline, CDR1 is LGHNA and CDR2 YSLEER. The CDR3 DNA reads as TGCGCCAGCAGCCAATTGGGACTAGCGGGATTCAATGAGCAGTTCTTC. The encoded protein is CASSQLGLAGFNEQFF.

The rearrangement links TRBV6-5 to TRBJ2-3; no clear D. CDR3 length: 13 amino acids. Germline lookup yields CDR1 MNHEY and CDR2 SVGAGI. Trimming shortened V by 4 bases and J by 6 bases, and 11 bases separated the two germline ends. The CDR3 nucleotides are TGTGCCAGCAGTTCCCCCCCCGGGGATACGCAGTATTTT. This encodes CASSSPPGDTQYF.

V gene TRBV7-8 combines with J gene TRBJ2-5; 11 nucleotides match TRBD2. CDR1 is SGHVS, CDR2 FQNEAQ, per germline. The CDR3 is 16 amino acids. Unmatched junction bases numbered 4, after V lost 1 base and J lost 3 bases. The CDR3 DNA follows: TGTGCCAGCAGCTTAGGTATTAGCGGGAGGGAAGAGACCCAGTACTTC. It is translated as CASSLGISGREETQYF. The variable domain in full, with the rest retrieved from reference TRBV7-8 and TRBJ2-5, is GAGVSQSPRYKVAKRGQDVALRCDPISGHVSLFWYQQALGQGPEFLTYFQNEAQLDKSGLPSDRFFAERPEGSVSTLKIQRTQQEDSAVYLCASSLGISGREETQYFGPGTRLLVL.

J is TRBJ2-7 and V is TRBV30; D possibly corresponds to TRBD2 (6 bases). Germline CDR1 and CDR2: GTSNPN and SVGIG (reference sequence). Deletions cut 5 bases from V and 3 bases from J, with 14 bases between. The CDR3 consists of 13 residues. The CDR3, as DNA: TGTGCCTGGGACCATACGGGAGTCTACGAGCAGTACTTC. Translation gives CAWDHTGVYEQYF.

The CDR3 DNA sequence: TGTGCCAGCAGTGACTTCGGGATTCACAATGAGCAGTTCTTC. Protein sequence: CASSDFGIHNEQFF. The chain joins TRBV25-1 to TRBJ2-1, with D maybe TRBD2 (5 bases). The CDR3 contains 14 residues. The germline CDR1 and CDR2 sequences are MGHDK and SYGVNS. The V gene lost 3 bases and the J gene lost 5 bases, with 11 bases spanning the gap.

The chain uses TRBV11-2 and TRBJ2-3; D is unresolved. Trimming took off 1 base at V and 1 base at J, with 9 bases between the two ends. CDR3 length: 15 amino acids. Germline CDR1 SGHAT, CDR2 FQNNGV. The CDR3 protein is CASSLVQLGTDTQYF. CDR3 coding DNA: TGTGCCAGCAGCTTAGTTCAGTTGGGCACAGATACGCAGTATTTT.

V and J are TRBV19 and TRBJ1-5; D unresolved. The ends were cut back, 3 bases at V and 7 bases at J, with 10 bases in the middle. The CDR3 extends over 13 amino acids. In germline, CDR1 is LNHDA, CDR2 SQIVND (reference sequence). In nucleotides, the CDR3 is TGTGCCAGTAGTATTGAGGCCGGCCAGCCCCAGCATTTT. Residues: CASSIEAGQPQHF. Drawing the rest from reference TRBV19 and TRBJ1-5, the complete variable domain is DGGITQSPKYLFRKEGQNVTLSCEQNLNHDAMYWYRQDPGQGLRLIYYSQIVNDFQKGDIAEGYSVSREKKESFPLTVTSAQKNPTAFYLCASSIEAGQPQHFGDGTRLSIL.

The chain links TRBV19 to TRBJ2-1; no firm D call. Germline assignment: CDR1 LNHDA and CDR2 SQIVND (reference sequence). V lost 7 bases and J 7 bases, leaving 11 bases between the germline ends. The CDR3 length is 12 residues. DNA for the CDR3: TGTGCCAGTACGGGTTATTGGAATGAGCAGTTCTTC. This gives the protein CASTGYWNEQFF.

Here the CDR3 DNA reads TGTGCCAGCAGCTTAGGGCAGGCCTCCCCCGGCGAGCAGTACTTC. Amino acid sequence: CASSLGQASPGEQYF. The chain combines TRBV7-8 with TRBJ2-7; D is unclear. The ends were cut back, 1 base at V and 6 bases at J, with 16 bases in the middle. The CDR3 is 15 residues long. The germline gives CDR1 SGHVS, CDR2 FQNEAQ.

Comments on this clone: At the DNA level, this CDR3 is encoded by other sequences in the same sample as well. The V call is TRBV7-8, the J call TRBJ2-7; D not resolved. V lost 1 base and J lost 4, with 5 bases in between. CDR1 is SGHVS, CDR2 FQNEAQ, per germline. The CDR3 consists of 12 residues. CDR3 protein: CASSLGAYEQYF. In DNA, the CDR3 is TGTGCCAGCAGCTTAGGAGCGTACGAGCAGTACTTC.

The V and J genes are TRBV9 and TRBJ1-5, with D possibly matching TRBD1 (6 bases). Deletions cut 3 bases from V and 4 bases from J, with 14 bases between. In germline, CDR1 is SGDLS, CDR2 YYNGEE. This CDR3 comprises 15 residues. The CDR3 reads CASSASTGWNQPQHF. The CDR3 DNA sequence: TGTGCCAGCAGCGCCTCGACAGGTTGGAATCAGCCCCAGCATTTT.

The V gene is TRBV15, the J gene TRBJ2-3; TRBD1 might be the D (6 bases). The V and J ends lost 2 bases and 6 bases respectively, with 18 bases between them. CDR1 is LNHNV and CDR2 is YYDKDF in the germline V gene (reference sequence). CDR3 length: 16 residues. The CDR3 region is CATSRHLGAGDDTQYF. The CDR3 region has the DNA TGTGCCACCAGCAGACACCTTGGTGCAGGGGATGATACGCAGTATTTT.

This chain connects TRBV7-9 to TRBJ1-5; 9 bases align to TRBD1. With V trimmed by 4 bases and J by 7 bases, 11 bases remained unmatched. The CDR3 is made up of 16 amino acids. Germline values: CDR1 SEHNR, CDR2 FQNEAQ (reference sequence). The CDR3 loop is CASSSGGQGGYQPQHF. Written as DNA, the CDR3 is TGTGCCAGCAGCTCCGGGGGACAGGGAGGGTACCAGCCCCAGCATTTT.

The chain recombines TRBV9 with TRBJ2-1, with 11 nucleotides matching TRBD2. Trimming cost V 6 bases and J 3 bases; bases outside gene matches: 5. Germline V gene data show CDR1 as SGDLS and CDR2 as YYNGEE. The CDR3 length is 15 residues. The CDR3 region has the DNA TGTGCCAGCACCCAGGGACTAGCGGTCTACAATGAGCAGTTCTTC. This encodes CASTQGLAVYNEQFF.

The chain couples TRBV27 to TRBJ2-2; 10 bases line up with TRBD2. The CDR3 consists of 16 residues. J lost 0 bases, V lost 5 bases, and 3 bases had no gene match. Per germline, CDR1 MNHEY and CDR2 SMNVEV (reference sequence). CDR3 loop: CASSPGLAANTGELFF. The CDR3 DNA reads as TGTGCCAGCAGTCCCGGACTAGCGGCGAACACCGGGGAGCTGTTTTTT.

The J gene is TRBJ2-7, the V gene TRBV9; 8 nucleotides line up with TRBD2. J gave up 6 bases and V 0 bases, and 2 bases lay outside the gene matches. This CDR3 contains 13 residues. From germline, CDR1 is SGDLS and CDR2 YYNGEE. The DNA for the CDR3 is TGTGCCAGCAGCGTAGCGGGAGGGCCCGAGCAGTACTTC. Its protein is CASSVAGGPEQYF.

The chain employs TRBV2 and TRBJ2-1; D is possibly TRBD1 (5 bases). The germline V gene encodes CDR1 SNHLY and CDR2 FYNNEI. The CDR3 contains 13 residues. Trimming removed 4 bases at V and 6 bases at J, with 10 bases between. The CDR3 loop reads CASSGGLGNEQFF. In DNA form, the CDR3 reads TGTGCCAGCAGTGGGGGCTTGGGCAATGAGCAGTTCTTC.

V and J are TRBV7-6 and TRBJ2-7, with 9 bases identical to TRBD1. This CDR3 spans 18 amino acids. V shed 0 bases and J 3 bases; nucleotides not matched to a gene: 12. CDR1 and CDR2 from the germline V gene are SGHVS and FNYEAQ. The CDR3 region has the DNA TGTGCCAGCAGCTTAGCGTCACTCACAGGGGGCTTGTACTACGAGCAGTACTTC. Its translation: CASSLASLTGGLYYEQYF.

V is TRBV14 and J is TRBJ2-7; D call uncertain. This CDR3 region has 11 residues. Germline-derived CDR1 and CDR2 are SGHDN and FVKESK. Trimming pared 4 bases from V and 6 bases from J, leaving 7 bases between. CDR3 region: CASSLASEQYF. DNA of the CDR3: TGTGCCAGCAGCCTAGCCAGCGAGCAGTACTTC.

The rearrangement links TRBV7-9 to TRBJ2-7, with D tentatively TRBD2 (6 bases). CDR1 and CDR2 from the germline V gene are SEHNR and FQNEAQ (reference sequence). The CDR3 consists of 15 residues. Trimming stripped 2 bases from V and 7 bases from J, with 18 bases between. The CDR3 reads CASSLSIPGLAEQYF. The CDR3 nucleotides read TGTGCCAGCAGCTTATCAATACCGGGACTCGCAGAGCAGTACTTC. The whole variable domain, remainder taken from reference TRBV7-9 and TRBJ2-7, is DTGVSQNPRHKITKRGQNVTFRCDPISEHNRLYWYRQTLGQGPEFLTYFQNEAQLEKSRLLSDRFSAERPKGSFSTLEIQRTEQGDSAMYLCASSLSIPGLAEQYFGPGTRLTVT.

The gene calls are TRBV11-2 and TRBJ2-7; D remains unclear. V lost 5 bases, J lost 2 bases, and 13 bases lay in between. Germline CDR1 is SGHAT and CDR2 is FQNNGV. This CDR3 is built from 14 residues. The chain's CDR3 is CASSPPPGPYEQYF. The CDR3 DNA sequence: TGTGCCAGCAGCCCCCCCCCGGGTCCCTACGAGCAGTACTTC. Full variable domain (rest looked up from reference TRBV11-2 and TRBJ2-7): EAGVAQSPRYKIIEKRQSVAFWCNPISGHATLYWYQQILGQGPKLLIQFQNNGVVDDSQLPKDRFSAERLKGVDSTLKIQPAKLEDSAVYLCASSPPPGPYEQYFGPGTRLTVT.

The rearrangement links TRBV5-1 to TRBJ2-7, with 14 bases lining up with TRBD2. Losses at the gene ends were 0 bases for V and 5 bases for J; bases not matched to a gene: 4. Per the germline V gene, CDR1 is SGHRS and CDR2 is YFSETQ. The CDR3 is 16 residues long. The CDR3 DNA reads as TGCGCCAGCAGCTTGGTCCCGGGACTAGCGGGAGACGAGCAGTACTTC. It translates to CASSLVPGLAGDEQYF.